The clone carrying this TCR beta chain was observed once. No antigen is known for it. Some 97,000 TCR templates underwent assay in every sample. Clones were sequenced by immunoSEQ multiplex PCR, and TCRdb holds only the in-frame ones, with some missing. The profile covers 90,000 to 120,000 clones, with about 91% appearing a single time and 0.55% to 0.95% taken by the ten largest. The source of the sample is a study of siplizumab effects on memory and regulatory T cells. General study results and limits: Siplizumab gave mappable alloreactive CD4+ clones an average Treg-derived fraction of about 64%, against 25% to 30% in controls. Alloreactive sequences tracing back to unstimulated CD4+ memory cells were significantly reduced by siplizumab. A major contribution to the alloresponse seemed to be made by naive T cells, which seemed more diverse than memory cells.

CDR1 and CDR2 from the germline V gene are SGHTA and FQGNSA. The junction had 7 bases not matched to a gene; V was cut back by 5 bases and J by 4 bases. The CDR3 has 16 amino acids. The source material was Tregs sorted from blood. The TCR comes from a human donor in good health. The J gene is TRBJ2-3, the V gene TRBV7-2, with 12 positions matching TRBD2. In nucleotides, the CDR3 is TGTGCCAGCAGCCTACGACTAGCGGGAGTGGCAGATACGCAGTATTTT. Translation gives CASSLRLAGVADTQYF.